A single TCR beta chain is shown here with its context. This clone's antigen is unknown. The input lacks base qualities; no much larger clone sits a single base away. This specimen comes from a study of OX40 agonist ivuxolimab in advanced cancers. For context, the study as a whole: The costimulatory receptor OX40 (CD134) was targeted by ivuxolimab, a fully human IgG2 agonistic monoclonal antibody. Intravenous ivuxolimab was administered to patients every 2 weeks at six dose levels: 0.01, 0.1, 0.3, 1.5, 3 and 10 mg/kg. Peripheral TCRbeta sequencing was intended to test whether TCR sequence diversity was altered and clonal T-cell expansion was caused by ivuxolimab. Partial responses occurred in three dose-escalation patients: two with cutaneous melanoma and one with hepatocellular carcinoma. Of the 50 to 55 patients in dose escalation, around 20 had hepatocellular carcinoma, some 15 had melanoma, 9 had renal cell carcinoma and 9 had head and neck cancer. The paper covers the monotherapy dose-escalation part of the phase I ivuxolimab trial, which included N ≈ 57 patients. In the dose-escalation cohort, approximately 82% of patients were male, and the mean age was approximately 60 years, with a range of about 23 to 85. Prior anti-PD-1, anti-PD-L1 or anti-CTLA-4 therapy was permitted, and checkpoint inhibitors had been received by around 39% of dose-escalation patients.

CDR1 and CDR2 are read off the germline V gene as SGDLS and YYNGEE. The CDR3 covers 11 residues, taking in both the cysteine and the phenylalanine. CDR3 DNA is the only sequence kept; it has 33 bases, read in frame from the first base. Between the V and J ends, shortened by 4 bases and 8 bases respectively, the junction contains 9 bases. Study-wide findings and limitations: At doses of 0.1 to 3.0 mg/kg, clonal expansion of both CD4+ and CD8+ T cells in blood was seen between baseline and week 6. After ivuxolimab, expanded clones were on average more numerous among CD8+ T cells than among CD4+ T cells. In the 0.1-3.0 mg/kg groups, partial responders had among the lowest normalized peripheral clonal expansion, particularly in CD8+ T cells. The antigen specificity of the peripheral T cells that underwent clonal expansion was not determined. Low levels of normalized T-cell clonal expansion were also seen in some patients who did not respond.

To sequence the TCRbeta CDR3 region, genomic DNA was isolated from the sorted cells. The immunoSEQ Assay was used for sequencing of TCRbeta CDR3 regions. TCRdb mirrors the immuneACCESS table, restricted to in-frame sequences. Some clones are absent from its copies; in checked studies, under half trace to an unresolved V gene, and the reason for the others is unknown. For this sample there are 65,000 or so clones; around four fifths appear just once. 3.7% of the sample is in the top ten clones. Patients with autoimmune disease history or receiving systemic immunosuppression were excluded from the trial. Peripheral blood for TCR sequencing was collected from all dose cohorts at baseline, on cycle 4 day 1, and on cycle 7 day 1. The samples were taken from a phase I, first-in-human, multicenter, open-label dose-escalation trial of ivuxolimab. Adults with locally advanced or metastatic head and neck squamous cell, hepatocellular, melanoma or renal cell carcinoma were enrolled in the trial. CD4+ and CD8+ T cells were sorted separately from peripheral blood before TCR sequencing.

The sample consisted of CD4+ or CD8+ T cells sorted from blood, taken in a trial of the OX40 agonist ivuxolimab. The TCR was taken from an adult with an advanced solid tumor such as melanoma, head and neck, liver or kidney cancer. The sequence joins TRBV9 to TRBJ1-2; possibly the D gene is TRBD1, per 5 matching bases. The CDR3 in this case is CASSRDWGYTF. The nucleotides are TGTGCCAGCAGCCGGGACTGGGGCTACACCTTC.